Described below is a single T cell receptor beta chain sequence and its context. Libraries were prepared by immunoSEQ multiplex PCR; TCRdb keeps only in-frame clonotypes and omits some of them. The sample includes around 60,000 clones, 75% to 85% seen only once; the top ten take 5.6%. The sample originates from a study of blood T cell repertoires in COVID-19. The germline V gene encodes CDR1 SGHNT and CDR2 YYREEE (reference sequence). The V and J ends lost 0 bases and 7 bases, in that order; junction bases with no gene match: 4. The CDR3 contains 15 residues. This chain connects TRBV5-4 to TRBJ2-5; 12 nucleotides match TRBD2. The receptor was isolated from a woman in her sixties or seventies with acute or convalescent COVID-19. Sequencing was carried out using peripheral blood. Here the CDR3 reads CASSLAASGGGTQYF. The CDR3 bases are TGTGCCAGCAGCTTGGCGGCTAGCGGGGGGGGGACCCAGTACTTC.